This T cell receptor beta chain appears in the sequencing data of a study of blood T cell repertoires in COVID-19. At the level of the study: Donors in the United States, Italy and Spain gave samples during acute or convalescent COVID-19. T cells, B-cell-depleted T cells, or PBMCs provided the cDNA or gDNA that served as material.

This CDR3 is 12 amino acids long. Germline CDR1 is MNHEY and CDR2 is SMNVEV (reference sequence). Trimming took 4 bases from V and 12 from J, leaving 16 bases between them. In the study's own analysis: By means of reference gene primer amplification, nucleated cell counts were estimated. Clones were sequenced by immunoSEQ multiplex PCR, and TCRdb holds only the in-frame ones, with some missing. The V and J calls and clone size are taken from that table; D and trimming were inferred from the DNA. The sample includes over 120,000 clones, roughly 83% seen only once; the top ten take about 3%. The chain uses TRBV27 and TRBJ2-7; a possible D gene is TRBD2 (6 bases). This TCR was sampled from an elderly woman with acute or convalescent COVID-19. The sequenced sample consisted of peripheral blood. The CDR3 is CASSSSGGTLYF. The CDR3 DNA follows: TGTGCCAGCAGTTCTTCTGGGGGGACGCTGTACTTC.